What follows are 25 T cell receptor beta chains derived from one specimen sequenced in a study of T cell repertoires in cytomegalovirus infection. MiXCR was run by TCRdb on the reads, yielding one entry per CDR3 protein. The table lists 830,000 or so distinct CDR3 sequences, less than 35% of them singletons. No antigens are known for them. Specimen: cultured CD8+ T cells from PBMCs, collected from culture after CMV antigen stimulation. These receptors all stem from a human donor in good health (CMV status not recorded). Some clones in this sample may be carry-over from other donors' samples.

The CDR3 here is CASTPVPDREDNEQFF. CDR3 sequence (DNA): TGTGCCAGCACCCCAGTTCCGGACAGGGAAGACAATGAGCAGTTCTTC. The chain links TRBV6-1 to TRBJ2-1, with 8 bases matching TRBD1. With V trimmed by 7 bases and J by 5 bases, 13 bases remained unmatched. Germline assignment: CDR1 MNHNS and CDR2 SASEGT. The CDR3 consists of 16 residues.

The table lists this clonotype with many counts. The rearrangement links TRBV7-6 to TRBJ2-7; 8 bases are a match to TRBD2. V was clipped by 5 bases and J by 3 bases; unmatched bases: 6. Germline V gene sequence: CDR1 SGHVS, CDR2 FNYEAQ. The CDR3 covers 14 residues. The CDR3: CASSIGGVDYEQYF. The CDR3 DNA reads as TGTGCCAGCAGCATCGGGGGGGTGGACTACGAGCAGTACTTC.

The rearrangement joins TRBV5-5 to TRBJ1-4, with TRBD1 as a possible D gene (5 bases). The CDR3 has 17 residues. Germline V gives CDR1 SGHKS, CDR2 YYEKEE (reference sequence). V gave up 1 base and J gave up 8 bases, with 21 bases separating them. In nucleotides, the CDR3 is TGTGCCAGCAGCTTGAAGGGGAGGGCGGAGGCTGAGGAAAAACTGTTTTTT. Translation: CASSLKGRAEAEEKLFF.

The rearrangement uses TRBV28 and TRBJ1-6, with D possibly being TRBD1 (6 bases). This CDR3 contains 14 residues. V lost 8 bases and J 9 bases, leaving 17 bases between the germline ends. Germline assignment: CDR1 MDHEN and CDR2 SYDVKM. CDR3 sequence reads: CASDTGPHGSPLHF. For the CDR3, the DNA is TGTGCCAGCGATACAGGGCCCCACGGTTCACCCCTCCACTTT. The full variable domain, completed using reference TRBV28 and TRBJ1-6, is DVKVTQSSRYLVKRTGEKVFLECVQDMDHENMFWYRQDPGLGLRLIYFSYDVKMKEKGDIPEGYSVSREKKERFSLILESASTNQTSMYLCASDTGPHGSPLHFGNGTRLTVT.

This clonotype was seen a few times. The junction departs from germline at one end; a sequencing error may be responsible. V and J are TRBV7-2 and TRBJ1-1, with TRBD1 identical over 9 bases. Per the germline V gene, CDR1 is SGHTA and CDR2 is FQGNSA. CDR3 length: 15 residues. CDR3 nucleotide sequence: TGTGCCAGCCGCTTGTCGGGACAGGGTCGGACTGAAGCTTTCTTT. This translates into CASRLSGQGRTEAFF. Based on the CDR3 plus reference TRBV7-2 and TRBJ1-1, the full variable domain is GAGVSQSPSNKVTEKGKDVELRCDPISGHTALYWYRQSLGQGLEFLIYFQGNSAPDKSGLPSDRFSAERTGGSVSTLTIQRTQQEDSAVYLCASRLSGQGRTEAFFGQGTRLTVV.

There are a few counts of this clonotype. This sequence joins TRBV4-1 and TRBJ2-7; no definite D call. The CDR3 contains 15 residues. V gave up 1 base and J gave up 0 bases, with 10 bases separating them. Germline CDR1 and CDR2: MGHRA and YSYEKL. CDR3 DNA sequence: TGCGCCAGCAGCCAAGGAGCTTCCAACTCCTACGAGCAGTACTTC. Protein product: CASSQGASNSYEQYF.

This clonotype was found a few times. This chain connects TRBV5-6 to TRBJ2-1; 7 bases are a match to TRBD1. Germline V CDR1 and CDR2: SGHDT, YYEEEE. The CDR3 has 16 amino acids. V lost 0 bases to trimming and J lost 6 bases; unmatched junction nucleotides: 9. The CDR3 DNA is TGTGCCAGCAGCTTGGGGGAGACAGGGAGCCTCAATGAGCAGTTCTTC. Protein: CASSLGETGSLNEQFF.

This chain connects TRBV7-3 to TRBJ2-1; 9 bases align to TRBD2. The CDR3 is 18 amino acids. After removal of 4 bases from V and 4 bases from J, the junction contained 14 bases not matched to a gene. Germline CDR1 reads SGHTA; CDR2 reads FQGTGA. The CDR3 protein is CASSSPGGSGGPYNEQFF. The CDR3 region has the DNA TGTGCCAGCAGCTCCCCCGGAGGTAGCGGGGGCCCTTACAATGAGCAGTTCTTC.

The chain has TRBV6-4 and TRBJ1-2, with D perhaps matching TRBD1 (6 bases). CDR1 MRHNA and CDR2 SNTAGT come from the germline V gene. This CDR3 has 14 amino acids. The V gene lost 0 bases and the J gene lost 14 bases, with 19 bases spanning the gap. Here the CDR3 DNA reads TGTGCCAGCAGTGACTCCGGCAGGGGCTCATCTAGGACCTTC. Its protein is CASSDSGRGSSRTF.

The sample holds a few counts of this clonotype. The gene calls are TRBV6-1 and TRBJ2-1, with TRBD2 as a possible D gene (6 bases). Trimming took off 5 bases at V and 9 bases at J, with 11 bases between the two ends. CDR1 and CDR2 (germline): MNHNS, SASEGT. CDR3 length: 12 amino acids. The CDR3 sequence: CASSRDWSEQFF. The CDR3 DNA reads as TGTGCCAGCAGTCGGGACTGGAGTGAGCAGTTCTTC.

V and J are TRBV7-9 and TRBJ2-5; TRBD2 matches at 14 bases. CDR1 is SEHNR and CDR2 is FQNEAQ in the germline V gene (reference sequence). This CDR3 has 18 amino acids. V lost 5 bases and J lost 2; bases outside the gene matches: 10. CDR3 loop: CASSQGLAGALPQETQYF. The CDR3 DNA reads as TGTGCCAGCAGCCAGGGACTAGCGGGGGCTTTACCACAAGAGACCCAGTACTTC.

The CDR3, as DNA: TGTGCTAGTGGTTTGGTACTGAAATTGGGTCAGCCGAACACCGGGGAGCTGTTTTTT. Its protein is CASGLVLKLGQPNTGELFF. This sequence joins TRBV12-5 and TRBJ2-2; D is unresolved. Germline V gene data show CDR1 as LGHNT and CDR2 as FRNRAP. The CDR3 has 19 residues. V dropped 0 bases and J dropped 0 bases, with 17 bases sitting between them. Filled out from reference TRBV12-5 and TRBJ2-2, the complete variable domain reads DARVTQTPRHKVTEMGQEVTMRCQPILGHNTVFWYRQTMMQGLELLAYFRNRAPLDDSGMPKDRFSAEMPDATLATLKIQPSEPRDSAVYFCASGLVLKLGQPNTGELFFGEGSRLTVL.

This clonotype was detected a few times. This chain uses TRBV12-3 or TRBV12-4 with TRBJ2-6; possible D gene TRBD1, 6 bases. This CDR3 contains 18 residues. Trimming took 1 base from V and 0 from J, leaving 13 bases between them. CDR3 in DNA: TGTGCCAGCAGTTTAGGGGGGCAGGTCAACTCTGGGGCCAACGTCCTGACTTTC. Protein product: CASSLGGQVNSGANVLTF.

The chain couples TRBV13 to TRBJ2-5; the D gene could be TRBD1 or TRBD2 (6 bases each). The length of the CDR3 is 14 residues. The ends were cut back, 5 bases at V and 4 bases at J, with 14 bases in the middle. Germline lookup yields CDR1 PRHDT and CDR2 FYEKMQ (reference sequence). Written as DNA, the CDR3 is TGTGCCAGCAGCGAATCGGGGGCGGGAGAGACCCAGTACTTC. Translation gives CASSESGAGETQYF. The full variable domain, its missing parts supplied by reference TRBV13 and TRBJ2-5, is AAGVIQSPRHLIKEKRETATLKCYPIPRHDTVYWYQQGPGQDPQFLISFYEKMQSDKGSIPDRFSAQQFSDYHSELNMSSLELGDSALYFCASSESGAGETQYFGPGTRLLVL.

This chain joins TRBV19 and TRBJ1-1; no definite D call. CDR1 LNHDA and CDR2 SQIVND come from the germline V gene (reference sequence). Trimming removed 3 bases at V and 1 base at J, with 6 bases between. This CDR3 contains 13 residues. This CDR3 reads CASSMTRNTEAFF. In DNA form, the CDR3 reads TGTGCCAGTAGTATGACGAGGAACACTGAAGCTTTCTTT.

The table lists this clonotype with a few counts. The V and J genes are TRBV7-9 and TRBJ2-2; D possibly corresponds to TRBD1 (5 bases). The CDR3 has 15 amino acids. Germline CDR1 reads SEHNR; CDR2 reads FQNEAQ (reference sequence). Trimming removed 8 bases from V and 3 bases from J, with 16 bases in between. As DNA, the CDR3 is TGTGCCAGCGATACAGGTTCTGGTGACACCGGGGAGCTGTTTTTT. Translated, it gives CASDTGSGDTGELFF.

This clonotype was picked up a small number of times. V is TRBV15 and J is TRBJ2-7; 12 bases are a match to TRBD1. The CDR3 is 15 residues long. Germline CDR1 LNHNV, CDR2 YYDKDF (reference sequence). Unmatched junction bases numbered 3, after V lost 3 bases and J lost 3 bases. CDR3 loop: CATSRGQGANYEQYV. The CDR3 bases are TGTGCCACCAGCAGGGGACAGGGGGCCAACTACGAGCAGTACGTC.

The chain has TRBV2 and TRBJ2-1; tentatively, D is TRBD2 (5 bases). Germline CDR1 SNHLY, CDR2 FYNNEI. V gave up 8 bases and J gave up 7 bases, with 15 bases separating them. The CDR3 loop spans 13 amino acids. CDR3 sequence: CASPRGSFNEQFF. In DNA form, the CDR3 reads TGTGCCAGCCCCCGAGGGAGCTTTAATGAGCAGTTCTTC.

The CDR3 DNA reads as TGCGCCAGCAGTCAATCTGCCTTTTCCAATGAGCAGTTCTTC. Protein: CASSQSAFSNEQFF. This chain joins TRBV23-1 and TRBJ2-1; the D is unclear. TRBV23-1 is recorded as an ORF, its role being uncertain. CDR3 length equals 14 residues. The V gene lost 0 bases and the J gene lost 6 bases, with 9 bases spanning the gap.

This sequence joins TRBV7-9 and TRBJ1-3, with D unclear. The germline gives CDR1 SEHNR, CDR2 FQNEAQ (reference sequence). The CDR3 loop spans 11 amino acids. Trimming cost V 8 bases and J 8 bases, with 10 bases left between them. Written as DNA, the CDR3 is TGTGCCAGCCCGGTCAAGGACACCATATATTTT. Amino acid sequence: CASPVKDTIYF. Using reference TRBV7-9 and TRBJ1-3 for the parts outside the CDR3, the full variable domain is DTGVSQNPRHKITKRGQNVTFRCDPISEHNRLYWYRQTLGQGPEFLTYFQNEAQLEKSRLLSDRFSAERPKGSFSTLEIQRTEQGDSAMYLCASPVKDTIYFGEGSWLTVV.

This chain connects TRBV12-3 or TRBV12-4 to TRBJ2-6; 7 bases map to TRBD1. CDR3 length equals 13 residues. Trimming took 8 bases from V and 3 from J; bases not matched to a gene: 1. The CDR3 is CASGTVGANVLTF. As DNA, the CDR3 is TGTGCCAGCGGGACAGTTGGGGCCAACGTCCTGACTTTC.

This clonotype was seen a few times. The chain employs TRBV19 and TRBJ2-2; no clear D gene. The CDR3 spans 15 residues. CDR1 and CDR2 (germline): LNHDA, SQIVND (reference sequence). The germline V and J ends were trimmed by 0 bases and 2 bases, with 7 bases remaining between them. DNA of the CDR3: TGTGCCAGTAGTATAGAAGGGATCAACACCGGGGAGCTGTTTTTT. Translation: CASSIEGINTGELFF.

The rearrangement joins TRBV27 to TRBJ1-2; D may be TRBD1 (5 bases). The CDR3 spans 17 residues. V lost 3 bases to trimming and J lost 8 bases, with 25 bases between them. The V gene's germline CDR1 is MNHEY and CDR2 SMNVEV (reference sequence). This CDR3 is CASSFLGGLTDGRGYTF. The DNA for the CDR3 is TGTGCCAGCAGTTTTTTGGGGGGGTTAACGGACGGCCGAGGCTACACCTTC.

About this clonotype itself: One end of the junction does not line up with germline, which may come from a read error. The V and J genes are TRBV7-8 and TRBJ1-1, with 12 nucleotides matching TRBD1. The CDR3 contains 15 residues. The germline V gene encodes CDR1 SGHVS and CDR2 FQNEAQ. The CDR3 DNA follows: TGTGCCAGCAGGTTAGGGACAGGGGGCGGAGGTGAAGCTTTCTTT. Translation gives CASRLGTGGGGEAFF.

This clonotype has just a few counts. This chain uses TRBV27 with TRBJ2-7; perhaps TRBD2 as D (7 bases). Germline lookup yields CDR1 MNHEY and CDR2 SMNVEV (reference sequence). The CDR3 consists of 13 residues. Trimming took off 5 bases at V and 7 bases at J, with 15 bases between the two ends. DNA of the CDR3: TGTGCCAGCAGTGGTCGGGGGGCTTGGGAGCAGTACGTC. Translated: CASSGRGAWEQYV.